These 16 T cell receptor beta chains came from one sample sequenced in a study of patients and donors after allogeneic stem cell transplantation. MiXCR, run by TCRdb on the RT-PCR reads, gives a single entry per CDR3 protein. The repertoire holds under 170,000 distinct CDR3 sequences, with approximately 35% as singletons. The sample consisted of blood, either unsorted or a sorted T cell fraction (not recorded which). These receptor sequences come from a human donor who was either an allogeneic HSCT recipient or a stem cell or donor lymphocyte infusion donor (not recorded which). It is not recorded whose cells these are; they may come from a transplant donor.

The V gene is TRBV29-1, the J gene TRBJ1-5; D uncertain. CDR3 length equals 11 residues. The germline V gene has CDR1 SQVTM and CDR2 ANQGSEA. The ends were cut back, 4 bases at V and 7 bases at J, with 8 bases in the middle. The CDR3 loop reads CSVVEEQPQHF. The CDR3 nucleotides are TGCAGCGTTGTAGAGGAACAGCCCCAGCATTTT.

This clonotype was observed a few times. The CDR3 nucleotides are TGTGCCAGCAGTTTAGGGGGCGGCTACACCTTC. Translated: CASSLGGGYTF. V and J are TRBV12-3 or TRBV12-4 and TRBJ1-2, with D possibly being TRBD1 (5 bases). With 1 base removed from V and 8 bases from J, the gap between germline ends came to 5 bases. The CDR3 spans 11 residues.

The rearrangement links TRBV7-9 to TRBJ2-1; D is perhaps TRBD1 (5 bases). The V end was cut by 4 bases, the J end by 6 bases, with 13 bases between. The CDR3 totals 14 residues. From germline, CDR1 is SEHNR and CDR2 FQNEAQ (reference sequence). The CDR3 sequence is CASSSDDSLNEQFF. CDR3 coding DNA: TGTGCCAGCAGCTCTGATGACAGCCTCAATGAGCAGTTCTTC.

A word on this clonotype: The CDR3 ends on some other residue instead of the conserved phenylalanine or tryptophan, so this is likely a read error. Because the CDR3's place on the DNA is in doubt, the DNA is left out and the CDR3 is given as listed by TCRdb. This chain links TRBV28 with TRBJ2-4; the DNA was not used to check the table's D call, TRBD1. Including both end residues, the CDR3 is 11 amino acids long. Germline CDR1 MDHEN, CDR2 SYDVKM. This CDR3 reads CASSWDRGRSL.

This clonotype turned up a few times. V and J are TRBV12-3 or TRBV12-4 and TRBJ1-5, with 8 bases matching TRBD1. This CDR3 is built from 17 residues. Trimming at V came to 6 bases and at J to 0 bases, leaving 10 bases not matched to a gene. DNA of the CDR3: TGTGCCAGCAGAAGTCAGGGGGCCCTTTATAGCAATCAGCCCCAGCATTTT. It translates to CASRSQGALYSNQPQHF.

This clonotype turned up a few times. In DNA, the CDR3 is TGTGCCAGCAGCTTACCTTCCAGGACATCTAACACTGAAGCTTTCTTT. It encodes CASSLPSRTSNTEAFF. The rearrangement links TRBV21-1 to TRBJ1-1; TRBD1 is the table's D call and was not checked against the DNA. TRBV21-1 is a pseudogene locus. This CDR3 contains 16 residues.

This clonotype was found a few times. V and J are TRBV20-1 and TRBJ1-2; unclear D gene. The CDR3 totals 13 residues. Trimming removed 0 bases at V and 4 bases at J, with 9 bases between. Germline V gives CDR1 DFQATT, CDR2 SNEGSKA (reference sequence). The CDR3 protein is CSARDGSSYGYTF. The CDR3 nucleotides are TGCAGTGCTAGAGATGGGTCCTCCTATGGCTACACCTTC.

This clonotype was picked up a small number of times. The chain joins TRBV20-1 to TRBJ1-2; D not certain. From germline, CDR1 is DFQATT and CDR2 SNEGSKA (reference sequence). The V end lost 0 bases, the J end lost 1 base, and 6 bases lay between the germline ends. This CDR3 has 13 residues. The CDR3 DNA follows: TGCAGTGCTAGAGATATAAGTAACTATGGCTACACCTTC. This sequence encodes CSARDISNYGYTF.

V and J are TRBV30 and TRBJ2-4, with TRBD1 matching over 7 bases. The CDR3 spans 12 residues. Germline V gives CDR1 GTSNPN, CDR2 SVGIG (reference sequence). V was clipped by 1 base and J by 8 bases; unmatched bases: 2. The CDR3 DNA follows: TGTGCCTGGAGTGATCAGGGGGACATTCAGTACTTC. It is translated as CAWSDQGDIQYF.

The chain carries TRBV10-3 and TRBJ2-3, with 8 positions matching TRBD2. The V gene end was trimmed by 10 bases and the J gene end by 6 bases; junction bases not matched to a gene: 12. There are 14 residues in the CDR3. Per germline, CDR1 ENHRY and CDR2 SYGVKD. CDR3 nucleotide sequence: TGTGCCACCAGACCTGATAGCGGGGAGGATACGCAGTATTTT. Translated, it gives CATRPDSGEDTQYF.

This rearrangement joins TRBV27 to TRBJ1-5; D is unresolved. This CDR3 contains 14 residues. Germline V gene data show CDR1 as MNHEY and CDR2 as SMNVEV (reference sequence). Trimming took off 2 bases at V and 1 base at J, with 6 bases between the two ends. The CDR3: CASSLMGSNQPQHF. The CDR3, as DNA: TGTGCCAGCAGTTTAATGGGAAGCAATCAGCCCCAGCATTTT.

The V and J genes are TRBV12-3 or TRBV12-4 and TRBJ2-3; tentatively, D is TRBD1 (6 bases). V was trimmed by 3 bases and J by 1 base, leaving 17 bases between them. The CDR3 is 17 amino acids. CDR3 DNA: TGTGCCAGCAGTTTCGCCCATACAGGGAGCGGCACAGATACGCAGTATTTT. Amino acids: CASSFAHTGSGTDTQYF.

J is TRBJ2-7 and V is TRBV3-1; a possible D gene is TRBD2 (5 bases). The germline gives CDR1 LGHDT, CDR2 YNNKEL (reference sequence). The CDR3 consists of 13 residues. Trimming removed 1 base from V and 2 bases from J, with 6 bases in between. CDR3 sequence (DNA): TGTGCCAGCAGCCAAGGGCGGGCCTACGAGCAGTACTTC. Translation: CASSQGRAYEQYF.

The chain is built from TRBV7-9 and TRBJ2-1; TRBD1 matches at 9 bases. CDR3 length equals 15 residues. V lost 1 base to trimming and J lost 3 bases; unmatched junction nucleotides: 1. Per germline, CDR1 SEHNR and CDR2 FQNEAQ (reference sequence). The chain's CDR3 is CASSLGTGDYNEQFF. In DNA, the CDR3 is TGTGCCAGCAGCTTAGGGACAGGGGACTACAATGAGCAGTTCTTC.

This rearrangement joins TRBV13 to TRBJ1-4; 9 bases line up with TRBD1. The CDR3 extends over 20 amino acids. Germline CDR1 PRHDT, CDR2 FYEKMQ (reference sequence). The V segment lost 4 bases and the J segment 0 bases; nucleotides outside the gene matches: 15. CDR3 protein: CASSSSPGQGDPSTNEKLFF. CDR3 DNA: TGTGCCAGCAGCTCGTCTCCGGGACAGGGTGACCCCTCAACTAATGAAAAACTGTTTTTT.

The J gene is TRBJ2-7, the V gene TRBV3-1; D remains ambiguous. Trimming took 2 bases from V and 3 from J, leaving 8 bases between them. The CDR3 is 13 amino acids. Germline lookup yields CDR1 LGHDT and CDR2 YNNKEL (reference sequence). CDR3 DNA sequence: TGTGCCAGCAGCCAAACAAGGCTCTACGAGCAGTACTTC. Translated: CASSQTRLYEQYF.